Presented here are 20 T cell receptor beta chains from one specimen sequenced in a study of cytomegalovirus exposure and HLA in healthy donors. Researchers ran the PCR with 60 Vbeta and 13 Jbeta primers. Data came from immunoSEQ multiplex PCR; TCRdb stores just in-frame clones and leaves some out. The sample lists some 91,000 clones, approximately 72% occurring once. Material: PBMCs. The source of these receptors is a man aged 40-49 years in good health and CMV-seropositive.

This chain uses TRBV25-1 with TRBJ1-3, with D tentatively TRBD1 (5 bases). Trimming pared 3 bases from V and 4 bases from J, leaving 16 bases between. Germline V lookup: CDR1 MGHDK, CDR2 SYGVNS. The CDR3 has 16 residues. The CDR3 DNA follows: TGTGCCAGCAGTGACTCTGGCAGGGCTCCCGGAAACACCATATATTTT. Its protein product is CASSDSGRAPGNTIYF.

The chain is built from TRBV9 and TRBJ2-2, with D tentatively TRBD1 (5 bases). The CDR3 consists of 16 residues. The germline V gene has CDR1 SGDLS and CDR2 YYNGEE. V was pared by 2 bases and J by 1 base, with 12 bases between. The chain's CDR3 is CASSVSVQGNTGELFF. In nucleotides, the CDR3 is TGTGCCAGCAGCGTCTCCGTCCAGGGGAACACCGGGGAGCTGTTTTTT.

The chain has TRBV7-8 and TRBJ2-7, with 7 bases lining up with TRBD1. V lost 1 base and J lost 4; bases outside the gene matches: 7. This CDR3 comprises 15 residues. Germline-derived CDR1 and CDR2 are SGHVS and FQNEAQ. The DNA of the CDR3 is TGTGCCAGCAGCTTAGAGGGGGCCTATAGATACGAGCAGTACTTC. It translates to CASSLEGAYRYEQYF.

In the case of this clone: Other nucleotide sequences in the sample specify the same CDR3. CDR3 amino acids: CASRRQGNYGYTF. CDR3 nucleotide sequence: TGTGCCAGCAGAAGACAGGGGAACTATGGCTACACCTTC. The chain employs TRBV6-5 and TRBJ1-2, with 8 bases identical to TRBD1. With 6 bases clipped from V and 2 bases from J, the junction kept 2 bases outside the gene matches. From germline, CDR1 is MNHEY and CDR2 SVGAGI. This CDR3 spans 13 amino acids.

This clone appeared a few times. This rearrangement joins TRBV6-5 to TRBJ1-1; D is unclear. The germline gives CDR1 MNHEY, CDR2 SVGAGI. The V end lost 5 bases, the J end lost 5 bases, and 18 bases lay between the germline ends. CDR3 size: 15 residues. The CDR3 nucleotides are TGTGCCAGCAGTGACTGGCTTTACGGGGATACTGAAGCTTTCTTT. Protein: CASSDWLYGDTEAFF.

The chain links TRBV6-4 to TRBJ1-2; weak D call: TRBD1 (6 bases). V lost 6 bases, J lost 0 bases, and 14 bases lay in between. CDR1 is MRHNA, CDR2 SNTAGT, per germline. The CDR3 is 15 residues long. The CDR3 region has the DNA TGTGCCAGCAGCTTCTGGACAGCAGCTAACTATGGCTACACCTTC. Protein product: CASSFWTAANYGYTF.

This clone was seen only a few times. V gene TRBV15 combines with J gene TRBJ1-1, with D perhaps TRBD1 (6 bases). Trimming cost V 2 bases and J 1 base, with 17 bases left between them. Germline CDR1 reads LNHNV; CDR2 reads YYDKDF (reference sequence). The CDR3 is 17 residues long. CDR3 nucleotides: TGTGCCACCAGCAGACCAAATCCCGGGACACAGAACACTGAAGCTTTCTTT. Amino acid sequence: CATSRPNPGTQNTEAFF.

DNA of the CDR3: TGCAGCCCAATGGCAGGGGGCCCAGATACGCAGTATTTT. Amino acids: CSPMAGGPDTQYF. V is TRBV29-1 and J is TRBJ2-3; 8 bases fit TRBD1. This CDR3 has 13 residues. The germline V gene has CDR1 SQVTM and CDR2 ANQGSEA. Unmatched junction bases numbered 8, after V lost 8 bases and J lost 4 bases.

The CDR3 protein is CASSQGVGYTF. CDR3 coding DNA: TGTGCCAGCAGTCAGGGGGTTGGCTACACCTTC. V gene TRBV6-5 combines with J gene TRBJ1-2; 7 positions match TRBD1. The J segment lost 7 bases and the V segment lost 5 bases, leaving 1 base of the junction unmatched. Germline-derived CDR1 and CDR2 are MNHEY and SVGAGI. The CDR3 loop spans 11 amino acids.

The chain combines TRBV27 with TRBJ2-7; D may be TRBD1 (6 bases). The germline V gene has CDR1 MNHEY and CDR2 SMNVEV (reference sequence). The CDR3 has 13 amino acids. V lost 5 bases and J 7 bases, leaving 15 bases between the germline ends. As DNA, the CDR3 is TGTGCCAGCAGTCTCGGGCGGACAGAGGAGCAGTACTTC. Translation: CASSLGRTEEQYF.

CDR3 region: CASSVSGGAYEQYF. For the CDR3, the DNA is TGCGCCAGCAGCGTGAGCGGGGGGGCCTACGAGCAGTACTTC. This chain links TRBV5-1 with TRBJ2-7, with TRBD2 matching 10 bases. Per the germline V gene, CDR1 is SGHRS and CDR2 is YFSETQ. This CDR3 region has 14 residues. V was pared by 4 bases and J by 2 bases, with 3 bases of the junction left unmatched.

The J gene is TRBJ2-2, the V gene TRBV11-3, with 11 bases that match TRBD1. Germline CDR1 is SGHNT and CDR2 is YENEEA. This CDR3 has 16 residues. Germline trimming cut 5 bases from V and 7 bases from J; bases unmatched to any gene: 9. CDR3 loop: CASSPGTGGSGGELFF. DNA for the CDR3: TGTGCCAGCAGCCCCGGGACAGGGGGTTCTGGCGGGGAGCTGTTTTTT.

The CDR3 region is CASSEAGQIDYEQYF. CDR3 DNA: TGTGCCAGCAGTGAAGCAGGACAGATCGACTACGAGCAGTACTTC. The chain joins TRBV6-1 to TRBJ2-7; tentatively, D is TRBD1 (6 bases). Germline V gives CDR1 MNHNS, CDR2 SASEGT. Trimming stripped 0 bases from V and 3 bases from J, with 12 bases between. The CDR3 has 15 amino acids.

V usage is TRBV4-2 and J usage is TRBJ2-7; possible D gene TRBD1, 6 bases. V lost 1 base to trimming and J lost 3 bases, with 10 bases between them. The CDR3 length is 14 residues. CDR1 and CDR2 from the germline V gene are LGHNA and YNFKEQ. As DNA, the CDR3 is TGTGCCAGCAGCCAAGGCCAGGGGAGCTACGAGCAGTACTTC. It specifies CASSQGQGSYEQYF.

The chain links TRBV11-2 to TRBJ2-6; 9 bases agree with TRBD1. This CDR3 spans 17 amino acids. Per germline, CDR1 SGHAT and CDR2 FQNNGV. V was clipped by 4 bases and J by 2 bases; unmatched bases: 6. The CDR3, as DNA: TGTGCCAGCAGCTCCCGGGACAGGGAAACTGGGGCCAACGTCCTGACTTTC. This gives the protein CASSSRDRETGANVLTF.

This chain links TRBV7-6 with TRBJ2-1, with 9 bases lining up with TRBD2. The CDR3 extends over 15 amino acids. Germline V gene lookup returns CDR1 SGHVS and CDR2 FNYEAQ. V lost 1 base to trimming and J lost 8 bases; unmatched junction nucleotides: 6. CDR3 nucleotides: TGTGCCAGCAGCTTAGGAGGAGCTAGCGGGGATGAGCAGTTCTTC. This gives the protein CASSLGGASGDEQFF.

The V and J genes are TRBV4-2 and TRBJ2-6, with TRBD2 matching 14 bases. Germline CDR1 reads LGHNA; CDR2 reads YNFKEQ. The J segment lost 4 bases and the V segment lost 4 bases, leaving 9 bases of the junction unmatched. This CDR3 is built from 19 residues. The CDR3 is CASSPRLAGGEGGANVLTF. The CDR3 DNA follows: TGTGCCAGCAGCCCGAGACTAGCGGGGGGGGAGGGCGGGGCCAACGTCCTGACTTTC.

This clone was counted between two and nine times. One end of the junction fails to match germline, which may point to a read error. This CDR3 is also generated by other DNA sequences in the sample. This chain connects TRBV7-8 to TRBJ2-7; the D gene is possibly TRBD1 (6 bases). CDR3 length: 13 amino acids. The V gene's germline CDR1 is SGHVS and CDR2 FQNEAQ. The chain's CDR3 is CASRQGPAYEQYF. CDR3 nucleotide sequence: TGTGCTAGCAGGCAGGGGCCGGCCTACGAGCAGTACTTC.

The genes are TRBV6-5 and TRBJ2-3; 9 nucleotides match TRBD1. J gave up 3 bases and V 4 bases, and 8 bases lay outside the gene matches. Germline lookup yields CDR1 MNHEY and CDR2 SVGAGI. The CDR3 covers 16 residues. The CDR3, as DNA: TGTGCCAGCAGTTTCGCACAGGGGGCGAGGACAGATACGCAGTATTTT. This gives the protein CASSFAQGARTDTQYF.

The rearrangement links TRBV7-7 to TRBJ2-2; TRBD1 matches at 10 bases. The CDR3 has 14 amino acids. In germline, CDR1 is SSHAT, CDR2 FNYEAQ (reference sequence). The chain's CDR3 is CASSRDRGVGELFF. The DNA for the CDR3 is TGTGCTAGCTCCCGGGACAGGGGCGTCGGGGAGCTGTTTTTT.